This T cell receptor (beta chain) was found in a study of shared clonotypes between healthy human individuals (TCRdb year 2020). Describing the broader study: A couple of women and a few men aged 18 to 49 years were included in the cohort. For each donor, CD4 naive and CD4 memory were each run on three plates, CD8 naive on two plates, and CD8 memory on one plate. Blood TCR repertoires of roughly 5 healthy adults were deeply sequenced to estimate repertoire size and the extent of clonotype sharing between individuals. Between about 0.8 and 9.5 billion PBMCs per donor were obtained by leukapheresis. To increase sequencing depth and limit assay-specific biases, different laboratories used diverse techniques to prepare libraries and sequence TCR repertoires. Overall study results and their limits: The small number of donors limited the genetic and exposure-history diversity represented. Naive subsets generally had larger estimated clonotype richness than memory subsets did. Compared with non-shared clonotypes, clonotypes shared by all four sorted-subset donors had higher generation probabilities. Sampling was restricted to blood, and TCR repertoires in tissues likely differ from the TCR repertoires found in blood. Pairwise subsampling led to the expectation that sequencing depth would affect the degree of clonotype sharing among donors. About 5% of naive CD4, 3.5% of naive CD8, approximately 2.2% of memory CD4, and about 0.4% of memory CD8 clonotypes were shared across several donors. Rarefaction of sorted-subset datasets indicated incomplete sequencing despite the large sequencing depth.

V and J are truncated by 0 bases and 14 bases respectively, leaving an intervening sequence of 25 bases. The cysteine opens and the phenylalanine closes a CDR3 of 15 amino acids. Of all the DNA, just the CDR3 is kept, 45 bases in frame from base 1. CDR1 and CDR2, per the germline V gene (reference sequence), are GTSNPN and SVGIG. Using the deep immunoSEQ assay, TCR CDR3 regions were amplified from genomic DNA by multiplex PCR. Extracted genomic DNA from each cell subset was distributed evenly across all wells of several immunoSEQ 96-well plates, and each plate was treated as a replicate. For sorted subsets, each replicate PCR was loaded with 200 to 250 ng genomic DNA, equivalent to 25,000 to 35,000 T cell genomes. Purified libraries were measured with a Qubit 3.0 fluorometer, size-checked on a Bioanalyzer 2100, and measured again with the KAPA Library Quantification kit. Every immunoSEQ 96-well plate was sequenced on a separate single-read 150-cycle Illumina NextSeq 550 flow cell. As for the original processing: Because only junctional sequences without quality scores were contained in the immunoSEQ output, filtering matching that applied to full-length reads could not be performed. To assign V/J genes and CDR3, sequences were annotated against IMGT germline references using PyIR, a Python wrapper for IgBLAST v1.9. Reads with weak V/J assignments (E-value above 1e-6), missing CDR3, stop codons, out-of-frame junctions, or ambiguous translated residues were removed. V3J clonotypes were defined as sequences sharing the same inferred V gene, J gene, and CDR3 amino acid sequence. To compute the percentage overlap between repertoires, the number of shared unique clonotypes was divided by the size of the smaller repertoire. Three approaches were used to assess repertoire richness: RTK rarefaction, the Chao1 estimator, and Recon v2.1 estimates of unobserved clonotypes. Generation probabilities for all TCRbeta clonotypes obtained by the gDNA method from a handful of donors were computed using OLGA. TCRdb mirrors the immuneACCESS table, restricted to in-frame sequences. Some clones are absent from its copies; in checked studies, under half trace to an unresolved V gene, and the reason for the others is unknown. Clone size and V and J calls were adopted from that table, with D and trimming inferred from the DNA. In this sample the table shows more than 2,000,000 clones, more than 85% of which occur a single time. 0.39% of the sample is in the top ten clones.

Details on this clone: Its antigen is unknown. Base quality data are lacking; no much larger clone is found one base away.

Donors were healthy HIV-negative adults with no recently reported acute infections or vaccinations. Every donor was a Caucasian adult living in Nashville, Tennessee, USA. CD4+ T cells were enriched by magnetic negative selection; naive cells were then positively selected on CD45RA, and the negative fraction formed the memory subset. After blood collection by leukapheresis, PBMCs were isolated using Ficoll-Histopaque density gradient centrifugation and then cryopreserved in the vapor phase of liquid nitrogen. Purity and quantity of every magnetically sorted T cell population were checked by analytical flow cytometry. Genomic DNA was isolated from each sorted fraction and quantified by UV absorbance on a Nanodrop 2000c.

The source of this sequence is a man between 18 and 35 years old in good health. Some clones in this sample may be carry-over from other donors' samples. Recombination joined TRBV30 with TRBJ2-5; the D gene lacks a confident call. Sequenced sample: naive CD4+ T cells from PBMCs. Reading the label with the study, this specimen's cell subset or site is: CD45RA+ positively selected. The CDR3 reads CAWSVLIRLCLPIYF. The nucleotide sequence reads TGTGCCTGGAGTGTACTAATCCGGCTATGTCTCCCCATATACTTC.